This TCR beta chain was recovered during a study of blood T cell repertoires in COVID-19. About the research overall: Specimens from acute and convalescent COVID-19 originated in the United States, Italy and Spain.

Per the original data handling: Counts of nucleated cells, estimated from reference gene primer amplification, were obtained. The method was immunoSEQ multiplex PCR; TCRdb's version includes in-frame clones alone and lacks a portion of them. V, J and clone size are taken as reported in that table, and D and trimming were inferred from the DNA itself. The sample has roughly 500,000 clones; 89% are singletons. Followed over time, Seattle patients had been enrolled while infection was active. Trimming left V 5 bases short and J 4 bases short, with 17 bases between. The CDR3 runs to 15 residues. Looked up from germline, CDR1 is SEHNR and CDR2 is FQNEAQ (reference sequence).

The specimen was peripheral blood. The clonotype originates from a man aged 18 to 30 with COVID-19, enrolled during active disease. The chain recombines TRBV7-9 with TRBJ1-1; D call uncertain. CDR3 loop: CASSPTPRLSTEAFF. The CDR3 nucleotides are TGTGCCAGCAGCCCCACCCCCCGGTTAAGCACTGAAGCTTTCTTT.